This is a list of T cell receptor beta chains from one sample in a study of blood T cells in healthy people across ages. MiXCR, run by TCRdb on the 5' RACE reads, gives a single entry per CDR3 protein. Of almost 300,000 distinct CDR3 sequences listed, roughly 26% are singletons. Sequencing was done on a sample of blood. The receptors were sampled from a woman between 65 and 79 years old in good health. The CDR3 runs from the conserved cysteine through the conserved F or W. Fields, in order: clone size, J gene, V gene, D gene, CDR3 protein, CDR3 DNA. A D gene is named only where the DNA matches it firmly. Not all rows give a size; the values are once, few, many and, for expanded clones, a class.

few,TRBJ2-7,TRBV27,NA,CASRPTDEQYF,TGTGCCAGCCGTCCAACGGACGAGCAGTACTTC
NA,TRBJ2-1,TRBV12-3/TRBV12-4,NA,CASSLTREQFF,TGTGCCAGCAGTTTGACTCGGGAGCAGTTCTTC
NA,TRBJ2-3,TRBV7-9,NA,CASSVRRNTDTQYF,TGTGCCAGCAGCGTGCGACGAAACACAGATACGCAGTATTTT
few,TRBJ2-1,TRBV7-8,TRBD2,CASSLLSGSYNEQFF,TGTGCCAGCAGCCTCCTTAGCGGGTCATACAATGAGCAGTTCTTC
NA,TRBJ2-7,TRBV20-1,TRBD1,CSAPGTGGYEQYF,TGCAGTGCCCCCGGGACAGGAGGCTACGAGCAGTACTTC
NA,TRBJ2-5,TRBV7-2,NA,CASSLTRETQYF,TGTGCCAGCAGCTTAACGAGGGAGACCCAGTACTTC
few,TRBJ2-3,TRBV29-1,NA,CSVDLGSDTQYF,TGCAGCGTTGACCTGGGGTCAGATACGCAGTATTTT
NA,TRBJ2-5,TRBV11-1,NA,CASSRRESETQYF,TGTGCCAGTAGTAGACGGGAATCAGAGACCCAGTACTTC
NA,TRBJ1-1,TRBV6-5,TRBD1,CASRRQGTEAFF,TGTGCCAGCAGGCGACAGGGTACTGAAGCTTTCTTT
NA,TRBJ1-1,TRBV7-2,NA,CASSLQSSSQGTEAFF,TGTGCCAGCAGCCTTCAGTCGTCCAGCCAAGGGACTGAAGCTTTCTTT
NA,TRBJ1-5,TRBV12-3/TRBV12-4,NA,CASSSGPRPQHF,TGTGCCAGCAGTTCCGGGCCGAGGCCCCAGCATTTT
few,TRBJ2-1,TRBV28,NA,CASPRREEVEQFF,TGTGCCAGCCCGAGGAGGGAGGAAGTCGAGCAGTTCTTC
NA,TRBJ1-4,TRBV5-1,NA,CASSLGVGGTNEKLLF,TGCGCCAGCAGCTTGGGGGTCGGAGGGACTAATGAAAAACTGCTTTTT
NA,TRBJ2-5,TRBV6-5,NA,CATSVGGTQYF,TGTGCCACCTCAGTCGGGGGGACCCAGTACTTC
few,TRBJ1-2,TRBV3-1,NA,CASSQDRQNYGYTF,TGTGCCAGCAGCCAAGACCGGCAGAACTATGGCTACACCTTC
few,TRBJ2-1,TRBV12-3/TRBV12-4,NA,CASTHLTGSSYNEQFF,TGTGCCAGCACCCACTTGACTGGCAGCTCCTACAATGAGCAGTTCTTC
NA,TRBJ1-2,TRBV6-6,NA,CASSLGEAYGYTF,TGTGCCAGTTCTCTGGGAGAGGCTTATGGCTACACCTTC